Below, 26 T cell receptor beta chains from the same sample are listed, as sequenced in a study of T cell responses to AZD1222 COVID-19 vaccine (dated by TCRdb to the early 2020s). Library creation used the immunoSEQ multiplex PCR assay. This immuneACCESS table, as held by TCRdb, lists in-frame sequences with V and J called but not all clones. Of the missing ones, under half trace to an unresolved V gene in checked studies; the others have no known cause. This sample lists 110,000 or so clones; around 83% were detected once. The ten largest clones capture around 3% of the sample. The time point label corresponds to: about 28 days (+/-7) after the second vaccine dose. The sequenced sample was peripheral blood, obtained 28 days after the second AZD1222 dose. The origin of the receptors is an adult who received the AZD1222 COVID-19 vaccine.

The chain carries TRBV18 and TRBJ1-1; D unresolved. The CDR3 contains 15 residues. Germline V lookup: CDR1 KGHSH, CDR2 LQKENI. V lost 3 bases, J lost 0 bases, and 11 bases lay in between. The CDR3 bases are TGTGCCAGCTCACCGTACCCGGCGATGAACACTGAAGCTTTCTTT. Protein sequence: CASSPYPAMNTEAFF.

This chain connects TRBV3-1 (or the pseudogene TRBV3-2) to TRBJ1-1, with D unclear. Trimming cost V 4 bases and J 1 base, with 10 bases left between them. Germline V gene sequence: CDR1 LGHDT, CDR2 YNNKEL (reference sequence). The CDR3 is 14 residues long. The CDR3 loop reads CASSRETANTEAFF. The CDR3 bases are TGTGCCAGCAGCCGAGAAACAGCGAACACTGAAGCTTTCTTT.

This clone was recorded a few times. This CDR3 reads CASSTPGGRDSNQPQHF. Written as DNA, the CDR3 is TGTGCCAGTAGTACGCCGGGGGGGCGGGATAGCAATCAGCCCCAGCATTTT. J is TRBJ1-5 and V is TRBV19, with D perhaps matching TRBD1 (6 bases). The germline V and J ends were trimmed by 4 bases and 0 bases, with 16 bases remaining between them. The V gene's germline CDR1 is LNHDA and CDR2 SQIVND (reference sequence). This CDR3 is 17 amino acids long.

The rearrangement joins TRBV28 to TRBJ1-5, with D possibly TRBD1 on 6 matching bases. V gave up 7 bases and J gave up 5 bases, with 12 bases separating them. CDR1 is MDHEN and CDR2 is SYDVKM in the germline V gene. This CDR3 has 13 amino acids. CDR3 region: CASIKAGDQPQHF. The DNA of the CDR3 is TGTGCCAGCATCAAGGCAGGGGATCAGCCCCAGCATTTT.

This clone was seen more than once but under ten times. V gene TRBV19 combines with J gene TRBJ1-5; weak D call: TRBD1 (6 bases). V was cut by 7 bases and J by 4 bases, with 14 bases left in between. The CDR3 covers 14 residues. Germline V gene data show CDR1 as LNHDA and CDR2 as SQIVND (reference sequence). CDR3 protein: CASKKGVGNQPQHF. In DNA form, the CDR3 reads TGTGCCAGTAAGAAGGGGGTAGGTAATCAGCCCCAGCATTTT.

The V call is TRBV2, the J call TRBJ2-2, with 9 positions matching TRBD2. Per the germline V gene, CDR1 is SNHLY and CDR2 is FYNNEI. V trimming: 5 bases; J trimming: 1 base; junction bases outside the gene matches: 5. There are 16 residues in the CDR3. The CDR3 reads CASSFMTSGNTGELFF. In DNA, the CDR3 is TGTGCCAGCAGTTTTATGACTAGCGGGAACACCGGGGAGCTGTTTTTT.

This chain uses TRBV15 with TRBJ2-7; TRBD1 aligns across 8 bases. Germline loops: CDR1 LNHNV, CDR2 YYDKDF (reference sequence). The CDR3 sequence is 14 residues long. Trimming took 3 bases from V and 3 from J; bases not matched to a gene: 4. The CDR3 protein is CATSRGRGLYEQYF. CDR3 DNA sequence: TGTGCCACCAGCAGGGGCAGGGGGCTCTACGAGCAGTACTTC.

The V and J genes are TRBV7-2 and TRBJ2-5; no clear D gene. The germline gives CDR1 SGHTA, CDR2 FQGNSA. This CDR3 spans 14 amino acids. V lost 0 bases to trimming and J lost 8 bases, with 13 bases between them. DNA for the CDR3: TGTGCCAGCAGCTTAGCTACAGTTGAGAGAACCCAGTACTTC. Translated, it gives CASSLATVERTQYF.

The chain joins TRBV19 to TRBJ1-1; the D is unclear. Per the germline V gene, CDR1 is LNHDA and CDR2 is SQIVND (reference sequence). The CDR3 is made up of 13 amino acids. V gave up 7 bases and J gave up 0 bases, with 9 bases separating them. The CDR3 nucleotides are TGTGCCAGTAAGGCCAGTCTGAACACTGAAGCTTTCTTT. It encodes CASKASLNTEAFF. The full variable domain, rest sourced from reference TRBV19 and TRBJ1-1, is DGGITQSPKYLFRKEGQNVTLSCEQNLNHDAMYWYRQDPGQGLRLIYYSQIVNDFQKGDIAEGYSVSREKKESFPLTVTSAQKNPTAFYLCASKASLNTEAFFGQGTRLTVV.

The genes are TRBV7-8 and TRBJ1-2; the match to TRBD1 covers 9 bases. J was trimmed by 2 bases and V by 6 bases; bases with no gene match: 10. CDR3 length: 16 residues. Germline CDR1 SGHVS, CDR2 FQNEAQ. The CDR3 DNA sequence: TGTGCCAGCAGGGGCGACAGGGGGTTCCCAAACTATGGCTACACCTTC. Its translation is CASRGDRGFPNYGYTF.

This clone is a singleton in its sample. The CDR3 nucleotides read TGTGCCAGCAGCAGGAGCGGGGGGGCATCAGATACGCAGTATTTT. It translates to CASSRSGGASDTQYF. This sequence joins TRBV7-3 and TRBJ2-3; 10 bases map to TRBD2. This CDR3 is built from 15 residues. The germline CDR1 and CDR2 sequences are SGHTA and FQGTGA. The V gene end was trimmed by 5 bases and the J gene end by 4 bases; junction bases not matched to a gene: 6.

The chain employs TRBV7-8 and TRBJ2-7; the match to TRBD2 covers 8 bases. Germline trimming cut 4 bases from V and 2 bases from J; bases unmatched to any gene: 4. The CDR3 loop spans 14 amino acids. The germline V gene encodes CDR1 SGHVS and CDR2 FQNEAQ. CDR3 protein: CASSSAGATYEQYF. CDR3 nucleotide sequence: TGTGCCAGCAGCTCAGCGGGGGCCACCTACGAGCAGTACTTC.

V gene TRBV5-1 combines with J gene TRBJ2-7; TRBD1 matches 7 bases. With 4 bases clipped from V and 5 bases from J, the junction kept 6 bases outside the gene matches. Germline V gene data show CDR1 as SGHRS and CDR2 as YFSETQ. The CDR3 totals 13 residues. This chain's CDR3 is CASSATGPNEQYF. In DNA, the CDR3 is TGCGCCAGCAGCGCGACAGGGCCCAACGAGCAGTACTTC.

There are a few counts of this clone. The chain joins TRBV5-4 to TRBJ1-4; TRBD1 aligns across 12 bases. Germline-derived CDR1 and CDR2 are SGHNT and YYREEE (reference sequence). V lost 0 bases, J lost 10 bases, and 4 bases stayed unmatched. This CDR3 contains 15 residues. Written as DNA, the CDR3 is TGTGCCAGCAGCTTGGCGGGGACAGGGGGCGGAAAACTGTTTTTT. Encoded protein: CASSLAGTGGGKLFF.

The V gene is TRBV5-1, the J gene TRBJ2-7; 8 positions match TRBD1. CDR1 SGHRS and CDR2 YFSETQ come from the germline V gene. There are 14 residues in the CDR3. With V trimmed by 3 bases and J by 3 bases, 5 bases remained unmatched. In DNA form, the CDR3 reads TGCGCCAGCAGCTCGAACAGGGGGAACTACGAGCAGTACTTC. It is translated as CASSSNRGNYEQYF. Drawing the rest from reference TRBV5-1 and TRBJ2-7, the complete variable domain is KAGVTQTPRYLIKTRGQQVTLSCSPISGHRSVSWYQQTPGQGLQFLFEYFSETQRNKGNFPGRFSGRQFSNSRSEMNVSTLELGDSALYLCASSSNRGNYEQYFGPGTRLTVT.

The genes are TRBV7-8 and TRBJ2-7; D is perhaps TRBD2 (6 bases). The CDR3 is made up of 14 amino acids. The germline V gene has CDR1 SGHVS and CDR2 FQNEAQ. V lost 4 bases, J lost 2 bases, and 12 bases lay in between. The CDR3 DNA follows: TGTGCCAGCAGCTCCCGGGACTCCCCCTACGAGCAGTACTTC. Translated: CASSSRDSPYEQYF.

The genes are TRBV7-9 and TRBJ2-5; 8 nucleotides line up with TRBD2. The V and J ends lost 1 base and 3 bases, in that order; junction bases with no gene match: 1. There are 14 residues in the CDR3. Germline CDR1 reads SEHNR; CDR2 reads FQNEAQ (reference sequence). CDR3 residues: CASSLVGGEETQYF. CDR3 DNA: TGTGCCAGCAGCTTAGTCGGGGGGGAAGAGACCCAGTACTTC.

This sequence joins TRBV6-6 and TRBJ2-3, with D unresolved. V was cut by 8 bases and J by 3 bases, with 9 bases left in between. CDR1 and CDR2 (germline): MNHNY, SVGAGI (reference sequence). CDR3 length equals 12 residues. The CDR3 coding sequence is TGTGCCAGCGGCGAGCCGACAGATACGCAGTATTTT. This codes for CASGEPTDTQYF.

CDR3 bases: TGTGCCACCAGCAGAGAAAACAGGAACACTGAAGCTTTCTTT. This gives the protein CATSRENRNTEAFF. The gene calls are TRBV15 and TRBJ1-1; D not certain. This CDR3 contains 14 residues. The germline CDR1 and CDR2 sequences are LNHNV and YYDKDF (reference sequence). The V and J ends lost 0 bases and 1 base respectively, with 6 bases between them.

This clone was seen only a few times. The sample has other DNA sequences that encode this CDR3 too. The J gene is TRBJ2-1, the V gene TRBV5-4, with 10 positions matching TRBD1. Per the germline V gene, CDR1 is SGHNT and CDR2 is YYREEE (reference sequence). The CDR3 is 14 residues long. The ends lost 4 bases at V and 7 bases at J; junction bases unmatched: 5. As DNA, the CDR3 is TGTGCCAGCAGCCTAGGACAGGGGGTAAATGAGCAGTTCTTC. Translation: CASSLGQGVNEQFF.

The rearrangement joins TRBV3-1 (or the pseudogene TRBV3-2) to TRBJ1-4; D call uncertain. Germline V gene sequence: CDR1 LGHDT, CDR2 YNNKEL (reference sequence). There are 12 residues in the CDR3. Trimming removed 2 bases from V and 7 bases from J, with 5 bases in between. DNA of the CDR3: TGTGCCAGCAGCCAATTGAGTGAAAAACTGTTTTTT. This gives the protein CASSQLSEKLFF.

V and J are TRBV5-5 and TRBJ1-1; 7 nucleotides line up with TRBD1. Losses at the gene ends were 4 bases for V and 0 bases for J; bases not matched to a gene: 3. The CDR3 consists of 14 residues. Germline V lookup: CDR1 SGHKS, CDR2 YYEKEE (reference sequence). CDR3 nucleotides: TGTGCCAGCAGCATAGACAGGGTGAACACTGAAGCTTTCTTT. Translating it yields CASSIDRVNTEAFF. Filled out from reference TRBV5-5 and TRBJ1-1, the complete variable domain reads DAGVTQSPTHLIKTRGQQVTLRCSPISGHKSVSWYQQVLGQGPQFIFQYYEKEERGRGNFPDRFSARQFPNYSSELNVNALLLGDSALYLCASSIDRVNTEAFFGQGTRLTVV.

This rearrangement joins TRBV2 to TRBJ1-6; 7 bases map to TRBD1. The ends lost 5 bases at V and 7 bases at J; junction bases unmatched: 8. CDR1 is SNHLY, CDR2 FYNNEI, per germline. The CDR3 is 15 residues long. The CDR3 reads CASSIEGARNSPLHF. CDR3 DNA sequence: TGTGCCAGCAGTATTGAGGGGGCACGGAATTCACCCCTCCACTTT.

The chain links TRBV7-9 to TRBJ1-2, with D perhaps TRBD1 (5 bases). The germline V gene encodes CDR1 SEHNR and CDR2 FQNEAQ (reference sequence). The V and J ends lost 4 bases and 8 bases respectively, with 14 bases between them. CDR3 length: 13 amino acids. This CDR3 is CASSSGTRKGYTF. For the CDR3, the DNA is TGTGCCAGCAGCTCCGGGACGAGGAAAGGCTACACCTTC.

This clone was seen just once. Other nucleotide sequences in the sample specify the same CDR3. The genes are TRBV6-4 and TRBJ2-3; 10 bases map to TRBD2. Per germline, CDR1 MRHNA and CDR2 SNTAGT. This CDR3 has 15 amino acids. The junction had 5 bases not matched to a gene; V was cut back by 2 bases and J by 6 bases. The CDR3 DNA is TGTGCCAGCAGTGACACAGCGGGGGGGACCGATACGCAGTATTTT. Its translation: CASSDTAGGTDTQYF.

CDR3 amino acids: CASTSRGGFQETQYF. The CDR3 region has the DNA TGTGCCAGTACTTCTCGGGGAGGATTCCAAGAGACCCAGTACTTC. V and J are TRBV19 and TRBJ2-5; D possibly corresponds to TRBD2 (6 bases). The length of the CDR3 is 15 residues. The ends were cut back, 7 bases at V and 1 base at J, with 16 bases in the middle. CDR1 is LNHDA, CDR2 SQIVND, per germline (reference sequence).